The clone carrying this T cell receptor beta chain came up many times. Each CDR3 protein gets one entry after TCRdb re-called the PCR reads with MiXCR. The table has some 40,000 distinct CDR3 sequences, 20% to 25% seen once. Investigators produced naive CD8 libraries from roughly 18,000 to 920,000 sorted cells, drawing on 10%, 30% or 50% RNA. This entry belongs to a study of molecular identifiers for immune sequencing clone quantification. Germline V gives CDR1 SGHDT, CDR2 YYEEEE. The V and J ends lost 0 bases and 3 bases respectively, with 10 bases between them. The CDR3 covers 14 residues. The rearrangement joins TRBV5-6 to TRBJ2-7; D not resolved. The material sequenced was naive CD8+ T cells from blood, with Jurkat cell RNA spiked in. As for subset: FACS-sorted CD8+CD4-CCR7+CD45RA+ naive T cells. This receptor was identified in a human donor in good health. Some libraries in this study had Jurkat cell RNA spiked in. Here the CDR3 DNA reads TGTGCCAGCAGCTTGGGACAACCCAGCTACGAGCAGTACTTC. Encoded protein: CASSLGQPSYEQYF.